This T cell receptor beta chain was sequenced during a study of blood T cell repertoires in COVID-19. Study context: Spain, Italy and the United States supplied samples that represented acute and convalescent COVID-19. PBMCs, B-cell-depleted T cells, or T cells were the source of the cDNA or gDNA that made up the material.

In the authors' methods: Estimation of nucleated cell counts relied on the amplification of reference gene primers. Only in-frame clones appear in the TCRdb table, and some are missing; sequencing was by immunoSEQ multiplex PCR. V and J calls and clone size are those listed in that table; D and trimming were worked out from the DNA. The sample has tens of thousands of clones; around 81% are singletons. V dropped 3 bases and J dropped 4; count of bases not matched to a gene: 8. CDR3 length: 18 residues. The germline CDR1 and CDR2 sequences are KGHSH and LQKENI. The sample taken for sequencing was peripheral blood. The TCR was taken from a man aged 65 to 79 with acute or convalescent COVID-19. The V and J genes are TRBV18 and TRBJ2-6; the match to TRBD1 covers 11 bases. The CDR3 loop reads CASSPRGQGDLGANVLTF. The CDR3 DNA sequence: TGTGCCAGCTCACCCCGGGGACAGGGGGATCTCGGGGCCAACGTCCTGACTTTC.